The subject of this entry is one T cell receptor (beta chain). As yet, its antigen is unknown. This sample is part of a study of T cell responses to AZD1222 COVID-19 vaccine. About the research overall: Researchers grouped second doses given at about 4 or about 12 weeks into one pool. General study findings and limits: Reports say nearly half of spike-specific TCRs go after unmutated variant regions. Only a handful of people who got AZD1222 tested seropositive at baseline.

This table comes from immunoSEQ multiplex PCR, and its TCRdb copy is limited to in-frame clones, with some not included. This table has about 110,000 clones, roughly 87% appearing once. Sequencing was performed on peripheral blood, taken on day 0 of AZD1222 vaccination. The source is an adult in good health.

The CDR3 sequence: CASSKGATLLPSYNSPLHF. CDR3 coding DNA: TGTGCCAGCAGCAAAGGCGCGACCTTGTTGCCGTCCTATAATTCACCCCTCCACTTT. The chain employs TRBV21-1 and TRBJ1-6. TRBV21-1 is a listed pseudogene. CDR3 size: 19 residues.